The rows below give T cell receptor beta chains drawn from one sample of a study of OX40 agonist ivuxolimab in advanced cancers. The protocol was immunoSEQ multiplex PCR, while the TCRdb copy is restricted to in-frame clones and leaves out a portion. This sample yields 45,000 to 60,000 clones, of which around 79% are seen a single time; about 1% belongs to the top ten. The source material was CD4+ or CD8+ T cells sorted from blood, sampled in a trial of the OX40 agonist ivuxolimab. Every receptor here comes from an adult with an advanced solid tumor such as melanoma, head and neck, liver or kidney cancer. Both conserved end residues are part of each CDR3. A D gene is named only where the DNA matches it firmly. Only some rows state a clone size, as once, few, many or a class for expanded clones.

abundance	d_gene	v_gene	j_gene	CDR3nt	CDR3aa
-	TRBD2	TRBV23-1	TRBJ2-7	TGCGCCAGCAGTCAAACGAGCGGGAGACCTCCCTACGAGCAGTACTTC	CASSQTSGRPPYEQYF
-	TRBD2	TRBV9	TRBJ2-1	TGTGCCAGCAGCGTAGGACTAGCGGGAGCGCAGAGCTCCTACAATGAGCAGTTCTTC	CASSVGLAGAQSSYNEQFF
-	TRBD2	TRBV10-1	TRBJ2-5	TGCGCCAGCAGTGAAGGAGGACTAGCGGCTTTAGAGACCCAGTACTTC	CASSEGGLAALETQYF
-	-	TRBV11-2	TRBJ2-3	TGTGCCAGCAGCCCGTCCGGGGATACGCAGTATTTT	CASSPSGDTQYF
-	-	TRBV9	TRBJ1-4	TGTGCCAGCAGCGACGGACGTTTGATTAATGAAAAACTGTTTTTT	CASSDGRLINEKLFF
-	-	TRBV7-3	TRBJ2-1	TGTGCCAGCAGCTTAGAGACAGTAACTGAGCAGTTCTTC	CASSLETVTEQFF
once	TRBD2	TRBV9	TRBJ2-1	TGTGCCAGCAGCGTAGGAGCTTCTAGCGGGGGCTACAATGAGCAGTTCTTC	CASSVGASSGGYNEQFF
few	-	TRBV7-8	TRBJ1-2	TGTGCCAGCAGCTTCATTCAGGGTGGCTATGGCTACACCTTC	CASSFIQGGYGYTF
-	-	TRBV2	TRBJ1-4	TGTGCCAGCAGCGGGGACGACGAAAAACTGTTTTTT	CASSGDDEKLFF
few	-	TRBV14	TRBJ2-1	TGTGCCAGCAGCCTCCGTCCGGGCGAGAACAATGAGCAGTTCTTC	CASSLRPGENNEQFF
-	TRBD1	TRBV4-1	TRBJ1-2	TGCGCCAGCAGCTTGGACAGGGGGTATGGCTACACCTTC	CASSLDRGYGYTF
-	-	TRBV11-2	TRBJ1-4	TGTGCCAGCAGCCCGCTAAGGGGTTTCGAAAAACTGTTTTTT	CASSPLRGFEKLFF
once	-	TRBV7-3	TRBJ1-2	TGTGCCAGCAGCTTAATAGGAGGGTTTGGCTACACCTTC	CASSLIGGFGYTF
-	TRBD1	TRBV5-1	TRBJ1-1	TGCGCCAGCAGCTTGATGGATGGGTCCGGGACAGGAGCTTTCTTT	CASSLMDGSGTGAFF
once	-	TRBV6-5	TRBJ1-3	TGTGCCAGCAGTTTTACAGGGTCTGGAAACACCATATATTTT	CASSFTGSGNTIYF
-	TRBD1	TRBV18	TRBJ1-1	TGTGCCAGCTCACCATCGTTCGGAGGGGGCGCGGCCACTGAAGCTTTCTTT	CASSPSFGGGAATEAFF
-	-	TRBV2	TRBJ1-2	TGTGCCAGCAGTTCACAGGTGTATGGCTACACCTTC	CASSSQVYGYTF
-	TRBD1	TRBV7-8	TRBJ1-5	TGTGCCAGCAGCACAGGGACAGGGGGCGGTCAGCCCCAGCATTTT	CASSTGTGGGQPQHF
once	TRBD1	TRBV19	TRBJ2-2	TGTGCCAGTAGTATCGTAGGGGACAGTAACACCGGGGAGCTGTTTTTT	CASSIVGDSNTGELFF
-	TRBD1	TRBV5-1	TRBJ1-2	TGCGCCAGCAGCTCGGGACAGGGGGACGGTGGCTACACCTTC	CASSSGQGDGGYTF
-	-	TRBV28	TRBJ1-1	TGTGCCAGCAGTTTGTACTACCAGTTTGGCCACACGAACACTGAAGCTTTCTTT	CASSLYYQFGHTNTEAFF
few	-	TRBV19	TRBJ1-4	TGTGCCAGTAGTAACCGTAATGAAAAACTGTTTTTT	CASSNRNEKLFF